The next 22 T cell receptor beta chains were all read from a single sample in a study of beta chain features in type 1 diabetes. Broader study findings: Significant though moderate, a shortening of TCRB CDR3s appeared in all four CD4+ subsets of Type 1 diabetes patients.

cDNA synthesis used the whole RNA isolate, giving expressed TCRB sequences. Repertoires were generated with immunoSEQ multiplex PCR, while TCRdb's copy carries only in-frame clones and drops some. The sample yields about 650,000 clones, under 15% seen once. Which antigens these TCRs recognize remains unknown. The specimen sequenced was naive CD4+ T cells from blood. All receptors derive from a man younger than 45 with type 1 diabetes.

This clone appeared a few times. The CDR3 region is CASRDRDRPAYEQYF. The CDR3 DNA is TGTGCCAGCAGGGACCGGGACAGGCCGGCCTACGAGCAGTACTTC. The genes are TRBV28 and TRBJ2-7; 8 positions match TRBD1. The germline CDR1 and CDR2 sequences are MDHEN and SYDVKM. With V trimmed by 6 bases and J by 2 bases, 9 bases remained unmatched. This CDR3 is built from 15 residues. The full variable domain, in which reference TRBV28 and TRBJ2-7 provide the parts outside the CDR3, is DVKVTQSSRYLVKRTGEKVFLECVQDMDHENMFWYRQDPGLGLRLIYFSYDVKMKEKGDIPEGYSVSREKKERFSLILESASTNQTSMYLCASRDRDRPAYEQYFGPGTRLTVT.

The chain joins TRBV30 to TRBJ2-5; 8 bases are shared with TRBD2. The germline gives CDR1 GTSNPN, CDR2 SVGIG (reference sequence). The CDR3 consists of 11 residues. V was pared by 3 bases and J by 7 bases, with 1 base of the junction left unmatched. The CDR3 coding sequence is TGTGCCTGGAGCGCGGGGGGGACCCAGTACTTC. Its translation: CAWSAGGTQYF.

This clone showed up just a few times. The sample has other DNA sequences that encode this CDR3 too. The rearrangement uses TRBV19 and TRBJ2-6, with D perhaps matching TRBD1 (5 bases). V dropped 3 bases and J dropped 0 bases, with 6 bases sitting between them. The CDR3 has 15 residues. Germline V gene sequence: CDR1 LNHDA, CDR2 SQIVND (reference sequence). CDR3 nucleotides: TGTGCCAGTAGTATCCAGGGCTCTGGGGCCAACGTCCTGACTTTC. This gives the protein CASSIQGSGANVLTF.

The table lists this clone with a count of one. The chain uses TRBV11-2 and TRBJ2-3, with 8 nucleotides matching TRBD2. V dropped 8 bases and J dropped 2; count of bases not matched to a gene: 6. CDR3 length: 14 residues. CDR1 SGHAT and CDR2 FQNNGV come from the germline V gene. CDR3 in DNA: TGTGCCAGCCGGGTTAGCGGGGTCACAGATACGCAGTATTTT. Amino acid sequence: CASRVSGVTDTQYF.

This clone turned up a few times. This sequence joins TRBV28 and TRBJ1-2, with TRBD1 matching over 7 bases. CDR3 length: 14 amino acids. Germline V gene sequence: CDR1 MDHEN, CDR2 SYDVKM. V dropped 3 bases and J dropped 8; count of bases not matched to a gene: 9. The DNA for the CDR3 is TGTGCCAGCAGTTTGTCCGACAGGGATGGAGGCTACACCTTC. Translation gives CASSLSDRDGGYTF.

Here the CDR3 reads CASSLEASGGPEQFF. CDR3 DNA sequence: TGTGCCAGCAGTTTAGAGGCTAGCGGGGGGCCTGAGCAGTTCTTC. The chain is built from TRBV28 and TRBJ2-1, with 11 bases fitting TRBD2. Germline loops: CDR1 MDHEN, CDR2 SYDVKM. CDR3 length equals 15 residues. V was clipped by 2 bases and J by 9 bases; unmatched bases: 6.

This clone was seen a few times. This chain connects TRBV6-5 to TRBJ1-5; TRBD1 aligns across 10 bases. The CDR3 spans 15 residues. After removal of 5 bases from V and 7 bases from J, the junction contained 8 bases not matched to a gene. Germline V CDR1 and CDR2: MNHEY, SVGAGI. CDR3 loop: CASSPPGQGGQPQHF. Here the CDR3 DNA reads TGTGCCAGCAGTCCTCCCGGACAGGGGGGCCAGCCCCAGCATTTT.

This clone appeared a few times. The chain couples TRBV9 to TRBJ1-3, with TRBD1 identical over 7 bases. The V segment lost 4 bases and the J segment 4 bases; nucleotides outside the gene matches: 8. The CDR3 sequence is 15 residues long. From germline, CDR1 is SGDLS and CDR2 YYNGEE. The chain's CDR3 is CASSIGQAGGNTIYF. The CDR3 DNA reads TGTGCCAGCAGCATCGGACAGGCGGGAGGAAACACCATATATTTT.

A few counts support this clone. The rearrangement links TRBV2 to TRBJ2-5; D remains ambiguous. The CDR3 is 14 amino acids. V lost 4 bases, J lost 1 base, and 10 bases lay in between. Germline loops: CDR1 SNHLY, CDR2 FYNNEI. The CDR3 here is CASSVPAGQETQYF. CDR3 DNA: TGTGCCAGCAGTGTACCGGCAGGCCAAGAGACCCAGTACTTC.

The chain is built from TRBV19 and TRBJ1-5, with D tentatively TRBD1 (6 bases). Germline V lookup: CDR1 LNHDA, CDR2 SQIVND (reference sequence). With 5 bases removed from V and 0 bases from J, the gap between germline ends came to 11 bases. This CDR3 is built from 15 residues. The CDR3, as DNA: TGTGCCAGTAGTTTCAGGGGCCTTAGCAATCAGCCCCAGCATTTT. Protein product: CASSFRGLSNQPQHF.

V gene TRBV9 combines with J gene TRBJ1-5; D is ambiguous. V shed 0 bases and J shed 8 bases, with 12 bases lying between them. The germline CDR1 and CDR2 sequences are SGDLS and YYNGEE. This CDR3 has 14 residues. CDR3 amino acids: CASSVASGPEPQHF. The CDR3, as DNA: TGTGCCAGCAGCGTAGCGTCAGGTCCAGAGCCCCAGCATTTT. The variable domain in full, completed from reference TRBV9 and TRBJ1-5, reads DSGVTQTPKHLITATGQRVTLRCSPRSGDLSVYWYQQSLDQGLQFLIQYYNGEERAKGNILERFSAQQFPDLHSELNLSSLELGDSALYFCASSVASGPEPQHFGDGTRLSIL.

This clone was detected a few times. This sequence joins TRBV27 and TRBJ2-7; no clear D gene. The germline V and J ends were trimmed by 2 bases and 3 bases, with 2 bases remaining between them. CDR3 size: 11 residues. Germline V gene data show CDR1 as MNHEY and CDR2 as SMNVEV (reference sequence). The CDR3 DNA is TGTGCCAGCAGTTTAAACTACGAGCAGTACTTC. Translation gives CASSLNYEQYF.

The chain links TRBV4-3 to TRBJ1-2; D is uncertain. The CDR3 length is 16 residues. CDR1 and CDR2 from the germline V gene are LGHNA and YSLEER. The ends were cut back, 0 bases at V and 0 bases at J, with 11 bases in the middle. The CDR3 sequence: CASSQDGRTPNYGYTF. The DNA for the CDR3 is TGCGCCAGCAGCCAAGATGGGAGGACCCCTAACTATGGCTACACCTTC.

This clone turned up a few times. The gene calls are TRBV9 and TRBJ1-3; 9 bases agree with TRBD1. V dropped 0 bases and J dropped 1; count of bases not matched to a gene: 5. The CDR3 has 17 amino acids. Germline CDR1 SGDLS, CDR2 YYNGEE. The CDR3 loop is CASSVGTGGVSGNTIYF. The CDR3 nucleotides read TGTGCCAGCAGCGTAGGAACAGGGGGCGTATCTGGAAACACCATATATTTT.

For this clone: Other nucleotide sequences in the sample specify the same CDR3. J is TRBJ1-4 and V is TRBV6-6, with a weak D call TRBD1 (5 bases). Trimming shortened V by 0 bases and J by 3 bases, and 5 bases separated the two germline ends. This CDR3 region has 14 residues. Germline lookup yields CDR1 MNHNY and CDR2 SVGAGI (reference sequence). The CDR3 DNA reads as TGTGCCAGCAGTTACTCGACAGCTAATGAAAAACTGTTTTTT. It encodes CASSYSTANEKLFF.

The CDR3 coding sequence is TGTGCCAGCAGCCAAGACCGAGGCCTTCAGATGGCCCAGCATTTT. This encodes CASSQDRGLQMAQHF. The V call is TRBV4-2, the J call TRBJ1-5; no definite D call. V was clipped by 0 bases and J by 11 bases, with 17 bases between them. CDR3 length: 15 amino acids. The V gene's germline CDR1 is LGHNA and CDR2 YNFKEQ.

This clone was counted only a few times. V is TRBV11-2 and J is TRBJ2-1; D is unclear. This CDR3 has 15 amino acids. The germline gives CDR1 SGHAT, CDR2 FQNNGV. Trimming cost V 5 bases and J 1 base, with 12 bases left between them. This chain's CDR3 is CASSDLVTSYNEQFF. The DNA of the CDR3 is TGTGCCAGCAGCGACCTCGTGACTTCCTACAATGAGCAGTTCTTC.

There are a few counts of this clone. The chain carries TRBV6-4 and TRBJ2-6; no reliable D call. The CDR3 is 15 amino acids. Trimming left V 2 bases short and J 0 bases short, with 5 bases between. Germline lookup yields CDR1 MRHNA and CDR2 SNTAGT. DNA for the CDR3: TGTGCCAGCAGTGACAGGAGCTCTGGGGCCAACGTCCTGACTTTC. Translating it yields CASSDRSSGANVLTF.

This clone was found a few times. The rearrangement joins TRBV5-1 to TRBJ1-2; a weak D match, TRBD1 (5 bases). V lost 3 bases and J lost 6, with 18 bases in between. Germline V gene sequence: CDR1 SGHRS, CDR2 YFSETQ. CDR3 length: 15 amino acids. This CDR3 is CASSSLGGAVDGYTF. Here the CDR3 DNA reads TGCGCCAGCAGCTCCCTGGGAGGGGCAGTTGATGGCTACACCTTC. Full variable domain (rest looked up from reference TRBV5-1 and TRBJ1-2): KAGVTQTPRYLIKTRGQQVTLSCSPISGHRSVSWYQQTPGQGLQFLFEYFSETQRNKGNFPGRFSGRQFSNSRSEMNVSTLELGDSALYLCASSSLGGAVDGYTFGSGTRLTVV.

This clone was observed a few times. DNA of the CDR3: TGTGCCTTTAGGGGCGGGAGCTATGGCTACACCTTC. The encoded protein is CAFRGGSYGYTF. This chain joins TRBV30 and TRBJ1-2; D is perhaps TRBD1 (5 bases). The CDR3 loop spans 12 amino acids. The germline V gene has CDR1 GTSNPN and CDR2 SVGIG (reference sequence). V lost 7 bases to trimming and J lost 4 bases, with 13 bases between them. Filled out from reference TRBV30 and TRBJ1-2, the complete variable domain reads SQTIHQWPATLVQPVGSPLSLECTVEGTSNPNLYWYRQAAGRGLQLLFYSVGIGQISSEVPQNLSASRPQDRQFILSSKKLLLSDSGFYLCAFRGGSYGYTFGSGTRLTVV.

The chain has TRBV21-1 and TRBJ2-7; the table's D call, TRBD2, was not checked against the DNA. TRBV21-1 is listed as a pseudogene. The CDR3 runs to 20 residues. CDR3 in DNA: TGTGCCAGCAGTCATATCCCCCGGAGGGGTCCGACAGACGAAACCTACGAGCAGTACTTC. It yields the protein CASSHIPRRGPTDETYEQYF.

This clone was counted a few times. The J gene is TRBJ2-1, the V gene TRBV7-9, with 10 bases aligning to TRBD1. V lost 7 bases to trimming and J lost 3 bases; unmatched junction nucleotides: 6. CDR1 is SEHNR and CDR2 is FQNEAQ in the germline V gene (reference sequence). The CDR3 contains 15 residues. CDR3 sequence reads: CASTRRTGGYNEQFF. CDR3 in DNA: TGTGCCAGCACCAGAAGGACAGGGGGCTACAATGAGCAGTTCTTC. Full variable domain (outside the CDR3, taken from reference TRBV7-9 and TRBJ2-1): DTGVSQNPRHKITKRGQNVTFRCDPISEHNRLYWYRQTLGQGPEFLTYFQNEAQLEKSRLLSDRFSAERPKGSFSTLEIQRTEQGDSAMYLCASTRRTGGYNEQFFGPGTRLTVL.